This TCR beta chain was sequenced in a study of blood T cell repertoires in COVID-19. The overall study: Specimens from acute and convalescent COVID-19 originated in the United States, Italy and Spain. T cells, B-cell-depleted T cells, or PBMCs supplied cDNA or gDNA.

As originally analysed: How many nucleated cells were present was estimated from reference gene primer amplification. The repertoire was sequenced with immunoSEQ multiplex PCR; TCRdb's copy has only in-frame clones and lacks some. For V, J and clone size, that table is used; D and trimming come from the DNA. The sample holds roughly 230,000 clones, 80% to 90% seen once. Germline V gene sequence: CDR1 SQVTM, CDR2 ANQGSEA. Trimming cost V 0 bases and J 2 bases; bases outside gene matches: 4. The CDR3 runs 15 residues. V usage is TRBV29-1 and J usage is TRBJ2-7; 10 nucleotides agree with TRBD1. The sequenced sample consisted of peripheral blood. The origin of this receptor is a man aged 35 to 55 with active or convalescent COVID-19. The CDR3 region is CSVEENGQGAYEQYF. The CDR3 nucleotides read TGCAGCGTTGAAGAGAACGGACAGGGGGCCTACGAGCAGTACTTC.